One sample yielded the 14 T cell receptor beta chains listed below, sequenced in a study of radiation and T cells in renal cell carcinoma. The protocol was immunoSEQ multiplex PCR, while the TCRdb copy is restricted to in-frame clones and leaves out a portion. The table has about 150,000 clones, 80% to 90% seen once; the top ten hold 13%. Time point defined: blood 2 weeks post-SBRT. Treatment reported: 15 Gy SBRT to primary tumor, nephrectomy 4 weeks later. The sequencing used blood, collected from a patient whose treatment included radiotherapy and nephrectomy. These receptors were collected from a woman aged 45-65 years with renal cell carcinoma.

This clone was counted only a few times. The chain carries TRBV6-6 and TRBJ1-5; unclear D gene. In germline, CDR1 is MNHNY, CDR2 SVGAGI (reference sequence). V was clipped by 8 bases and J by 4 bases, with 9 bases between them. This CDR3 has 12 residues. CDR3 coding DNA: TGTGCCAGCTGGTCGGGTAATCAGCCCCAGCATTTT. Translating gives CASWSGNQPQHF.

The CDR3 DNA is TGTGCCAGCTCGTCAACGGGGGGGAACACTGAAGCTTTCTTT. Translation: CASSSTGGNTEAFF. The chain employs TRBV18 and TRBJ1-1, with a weak D call TRBD1 (5 bases). Germline V gives CDR1 KGHSH, CDR2 LQKENI. V was pared by 6 bases and J by 1 base, with 12 bases between. The CDR3 length is 14 residues.

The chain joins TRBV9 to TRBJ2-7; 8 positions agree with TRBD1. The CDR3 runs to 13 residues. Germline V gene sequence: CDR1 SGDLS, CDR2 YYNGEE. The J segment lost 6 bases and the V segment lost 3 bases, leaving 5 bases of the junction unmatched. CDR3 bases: TGTGCCAGCAGCGAAGGACAGGGTGGCGAGCAGTACTTC. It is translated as CASSEGQGGEQYF. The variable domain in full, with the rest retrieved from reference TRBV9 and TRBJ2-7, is DSGVTQTPKHLITATGQRVTLRCSPRSGDLSVYWYQQSLDQGLQFLIQYYNGEERAKGNILERFSAQQFPDLHSELNLSSLELGDSALYFCASSEGQGGEQYFGPGTRLTVT.

This CDR3 reads CASSGGGLETQYF. CDR3 nucleotide sequence: TGTGCCAGCAGTGGGGGGGGCTTGGAGACCCAGTACTTC. This chain joins TRBV25-1 and TRBJ2-5, with D perhaps matching TRBD2 (7 bases). V was clipped by 4 bases and J by 5 bases, with 11 bases between them. Germline V lookup: CDR1 MGHDK, CDR2 SYGVNS. The CDR3 has 13 residues. The full variable domain, in which reference TRBV25-1 and TRBJ2-5 provide the parts outside the CDR3, is EADIYQTPRYLVIGTGKKITLECSQTMGHDKMYWYQQDPGMELHLIHYSYGVNSTEKGDLSSESTVSRIRTEHFPLTLESARPSHTSQYLCASSGGGLETQYFGPGTRLLVL.

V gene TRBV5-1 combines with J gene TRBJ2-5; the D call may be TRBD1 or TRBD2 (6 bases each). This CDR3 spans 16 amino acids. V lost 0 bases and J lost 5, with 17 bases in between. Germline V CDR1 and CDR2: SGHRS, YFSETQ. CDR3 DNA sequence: TGCGCCAGCAGCTTGGACTTGCGGGGCAGGGGTGAGACCCAGTACTTC. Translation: CASSLDLRGRGETQYF. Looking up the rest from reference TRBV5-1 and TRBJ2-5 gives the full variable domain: KAGVTQTPRYLIKTRGQQVTLSCSPISGHRSVSWYQQTPGQGLQFLFEYFSETQRNKGNFPGRFSGRQFSNSRSEMNVSTLELGDSALYLCASSLDLRGRGETQYFGPGTRLLVL.

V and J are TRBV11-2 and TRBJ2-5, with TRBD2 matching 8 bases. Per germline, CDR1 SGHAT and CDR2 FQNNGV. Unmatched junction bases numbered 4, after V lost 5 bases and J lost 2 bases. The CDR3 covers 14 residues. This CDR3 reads CASSPGGRQETQYF. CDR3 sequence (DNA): TGTGCCAGCAGCCCGGGGGGGCGGCAAGAGACCCAGTACTTC. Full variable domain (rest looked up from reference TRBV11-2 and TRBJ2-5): EAGVAQSPRYKIIEKRQSVAFWCNPISGHATLYWYQQILGQGPKLLIQFQNNGVVDDSQLPKDRFSAERLKGVDSTLKIQPAKLEDSAVYLCASSPGGRQETQYFGPGTRLLVL.

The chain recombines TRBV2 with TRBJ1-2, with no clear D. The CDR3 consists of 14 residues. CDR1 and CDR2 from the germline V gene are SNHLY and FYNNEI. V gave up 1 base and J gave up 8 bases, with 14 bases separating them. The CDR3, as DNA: TGTGCCAGCAGTGAAGAGGGTAGGCGGCGGGGCTACACCTTC. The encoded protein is CASSEEGRRRGYTF.

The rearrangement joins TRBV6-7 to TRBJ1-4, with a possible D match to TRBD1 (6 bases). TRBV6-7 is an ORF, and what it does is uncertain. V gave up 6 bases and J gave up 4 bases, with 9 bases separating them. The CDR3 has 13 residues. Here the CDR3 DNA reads TGTGCCAGCAGGGACAGATATAATGAAAAACTGTTTTTT. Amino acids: CASRDRYNEKLFF.

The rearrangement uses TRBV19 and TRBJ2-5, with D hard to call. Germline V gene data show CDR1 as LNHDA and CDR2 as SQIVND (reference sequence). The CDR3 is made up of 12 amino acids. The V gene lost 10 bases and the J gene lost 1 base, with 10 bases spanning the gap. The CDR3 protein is CATAEFQETQYF. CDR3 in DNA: TGTGCCACCGCTGAGTTCCAAGAGACCCAGTACTTC.

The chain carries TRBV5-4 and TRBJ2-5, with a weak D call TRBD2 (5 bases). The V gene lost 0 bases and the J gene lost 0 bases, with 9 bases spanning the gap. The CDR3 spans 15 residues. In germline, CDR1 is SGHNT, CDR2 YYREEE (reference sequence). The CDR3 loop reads CASSLAWENQETQYF. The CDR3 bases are TGTGCCAGCAGCTTGGCCTGGGAGAACCAAGAGACCCAGTACTTC.

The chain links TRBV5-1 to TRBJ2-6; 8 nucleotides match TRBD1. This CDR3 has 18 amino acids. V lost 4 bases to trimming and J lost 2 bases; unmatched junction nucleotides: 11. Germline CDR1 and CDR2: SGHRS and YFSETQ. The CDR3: CASSPAMDRAAGANVLTF. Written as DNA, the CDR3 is TGCGCCAGCAGCCCGGCTATGGACAGGGCGGCTGGGGCCAACGTCCTGACTTTC.

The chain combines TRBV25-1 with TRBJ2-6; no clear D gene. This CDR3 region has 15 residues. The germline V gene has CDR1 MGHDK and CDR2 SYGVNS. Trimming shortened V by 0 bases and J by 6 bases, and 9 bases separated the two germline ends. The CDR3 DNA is TGTGCCAGCAGTGAATACGGCGACCTGGCCAACGTCCTGACTTTC. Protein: CASSEYGDLANVLTF.

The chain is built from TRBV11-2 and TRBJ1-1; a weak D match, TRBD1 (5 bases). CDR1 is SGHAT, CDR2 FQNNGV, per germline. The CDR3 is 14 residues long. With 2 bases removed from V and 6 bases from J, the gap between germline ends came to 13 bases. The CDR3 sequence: CASSLPRRAPEAFF. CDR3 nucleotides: TGTGCCAGCAGCTTACCTCGCAGGGCCCCTGAAGCTTTCTTT. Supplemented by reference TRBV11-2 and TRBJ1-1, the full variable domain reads EAGVAQSPRYKIIEKRQSVAFWCNPISGHATLYWYQQILGQGPKLLIQFQNNGVVDDSQLPKDRFSAERLKGVDSTLKIQPAKLEDSAVYLCASSLPRRAPEAFFGQGTRLTVV.

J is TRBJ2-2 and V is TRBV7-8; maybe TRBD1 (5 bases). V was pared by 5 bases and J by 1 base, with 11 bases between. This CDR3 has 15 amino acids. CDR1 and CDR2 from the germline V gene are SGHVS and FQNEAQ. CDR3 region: CASSIPTVNTGELFF. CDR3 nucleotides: TGTGCCAGCAGCATACCGACAGTGAACACCGGGGAGCTGTTTTTT.